The 20 T cell receptor beta chains presented below share a single source sample, sequenced in a study of T cell responses to AZD1222 COVID-19 vaccine. TCRdb keeps only in-frame clones here, not all; method: immunoSEQ multiplex PCR. The table has tens of thousands of clones, over 80% seen once; the top ten hold 52%. The source was peripheral blood, collected on day 0 of AZD1222 vaccination. These TCRs come from an adult in good health.

The genes are TRBV7-2 and TRBJ2-2, with D tentatively TRBD2 (5 bases). V lost 4 bases, J lost 0 bases, and 6 bases lay in between. This CDR3 comprises 14 residues. Germline V gene lookup returns CDR1 SGHTA and CDR2 FQGNSA. CDR3 bases: TGTGCCAGCAGCTGGAGGTCGAACACCGGGGAGCTGTTTTTT. Translating gives CASSWRSNTGELFF. Full variable domain (outside the CDR3, taken from reference TRBV7-2 and TRBJ2-2): GAGVSQSPSNKVTEKGKDVELRCDPISGHTALYWYRQSLGQGLEFLIYFQGNSAPDKSGLPSDRFSAERTGGSVSTLTIQRTQQEDSAVYLCASSWRSNTGELFFGEGSRLTVL.

The V and J genes are TRBV27 and TRBJ2-5; 15 nucleotides line up with TRBD2. This CDR3 has 20 amino acids. Germline V gene sequence: CDR1 MNHEY, CDR2 SMNVEV (reference sequence). The ends lost 5 bases at V and 2 bases at J; junction bases unmatched: 15. The CDR3 spells CASSARPGLAGGSPQETQYF. The CDR3 coding sequence is TGTGCCAGCAGTGCCCGACCGGGACTAGCGGGGGGCTCCCCTCAAGAGACCCAGTACTTC.

The rearrangement uses TRBV11-2 and TRBJ1-1, with TRBD1 as a possible D gene (5 bases). The germline V and J ends were trimmed by 6 bases and 5 bases, with 13 bases remaining between them. Germline CDR1 and CDR2: SGHAT and FQNNGV. This CDR3 contains 13 residues. The CDR3 DNA reads as TGTGCCAGCAGTTTCCAGGGAAATACTGAAGCTTTCTTT. It encodes CASSFQGNTEAFF.

The chain combines TRBV6-5 with TRBJ1-5; 7 nucleotides match TRBD1. The V segment lost 10 bases and the J segment 1 base; nucleotides outside the gene matches: 7. CDR3 length equals 14 residues. CDR1 MNHEY and CDR2 SVGAGI come from the germline V gene. CDR3 DNA: TGTGCCACCCGGACAGGAAGGAGCAATCAGCCCCAGCATTTT. As protein: CATRTGRSNQPQHF.

This chain connects TRBV28 to TRBJ2-7, with a tentative D call TRBD1 (5 bases). Germline lookup yields CDR1 MDHEN and CDR2 SYDVKM. CDR3 length: 15 amino acids. V was cut by 3 bases and J by 0 bases, with 12 bases left in between. Written as DNA, the CDR3 is TGTGCCAGCAGTTTTCCCAGGGTGAGCTCCTACGAGCAGTACTTC. Translated: CASSFPRVSSYEQYF.

The chain couples TRBV3-1 (or the pseudogene TRBV3-2) to TRBJ1-1; 9 bases are shared with TRBD1. The CDR3 loop spans 16 amino acids. Germline V CDR1 and CDR2: LGHDT, YNNKEL (reference sequence). After removal of 4 bases from V and 8 bases from J, the junction contained 14 bases not matched to a gene. CDR3 protein: CASSLASGTGLPEAFF. The CDR3 region has the DNA TGTGCCAGCAGCCTGGCCTCCGGGACAGGGCTTCCCGAAGCTTTCTTT.

The chain recombines TRBV6-2 or TRBV6-3 with TRBJ2-1, with 8 positions matching TRBD2. Germline loops: CDR1 MNHEY, CDR2 SVGEGT. The CDR3 spans 16 residues. Trimming cost V 6 bases and J 2 bases; bases outside gene matches: 9. For the CDR3, the DNA is TGTGCCAGCAGCCGAGGCCCGGGGGGGGCCTACAATGAGCAGTTCTTC. Protein: CASSRGPGGAYNEQFF.

This chain links TRBV6-2 or TRBV6-3 with TRBJ2-1; 7 nucleotides align to TRBD1. The CDR3 length is 15 residues. Germline CDR1 reads MNHEY; CDR2 reads SVGEGT. With 2 bases clipped from V and 2 bases from J, the junction kept 3 bases outside the gene matches. CDR3 amino acids: CASSYTGDPYNEQFF. The CDR3 coding sequence is TGTGCCAGCAGTTACACAGGGGACCCCTACAATGAGCAGTTCTTC.

The V gene is TRBV28, the J gene TRBJ2-5; 8 bases align to TRBD2. With 7 bases clipped from V and 9 bases from J, the junction kept 7 bases outside the gene matches. The germline V gene has CDR1 MDHEN and CDR2 SYDVKM. The CDR3 consists of 12 residues. CDR3 DNA: TGTGCCAGCACCCCATCGGGGGGGGCCCAGTACTTC. This translates into CASTPSGGAQYF.

The chain links TRBV7-8 to TRBJ1-4; D ambiguous. Germline CDR1 and CDR2: SGHVS and FQNEAQ. Between the trimmed V and J ends, which lost 8 bases and 7 bases, there was a span of 17 bases. The CDR3 runs 14 residues. DNA of the CDR3: TGTGCCAGCGGGGTCCGGGAGGTTCGTGAAAAACTGTTTTTT. Residues: CASGVREVREKLFF.

The rearrangement uses TRBV10-3 and TRBJ1-4; the D is unclear. The CDR3 length is 15 residues. Germline lookup yields CDR1 ENHRY and CDR2 SYGVKD. V lost 0 bases to trimming and J lost 4 bases, with 9 bases between them. This chain's CDR3 is CAISESKEINEKLFF. The DNA for the CDR3 is TGTGCCATCAGTGAGTCGAAGGAGATTAATGAAAAACTGTTTTTT.

The chain links TRBV7-2 to TRBJ2-7; 7 bases line up with TRBD2. Germline trimming cut 9 bases from V and 0 bases from J; bases unmatched to any gene: 8. The V gene's germline CDR1 is SGHTA and CDR2 FQGNSA. The CDR3 spans 14 residues. The CDR3 spells CASAGVQDSYEQYF. The CDR3 DNA is TGTGCCAGTGCGGGAGTGCAGGACTCCTACGAGCAGTACTTC.

The V call is TRBV27, the J call TRBJ2-3; D might be TRBD2 (5 bases). CDR1 and CDR2 from the germline V gene are MNHEY and SMNVEV (reference sequence). With 5 bases removed from V and 0 bases from J, the gap between germline ends came to 15 bases. CDR3 size: 16 residues. This CDR3 reads CASSPSSGQSTDTQYF. CDR3 DNA sequence: TGTGCCAGCAGTCCCTCCAGCGGTCAAAGCACAGATACGCAGTATTTT.

V gene TRBV9 combines with J gene TRBJ2-3, with 11 positions matching TRBD2. There are 17 residues in the CDR3. V lost 3 bases to trimming and J lost 1 base; unmatched junction nucleotides: 7. In germline, CDR1 is SGDLS, CDR2 YYNGEE. CDR3 in DNA: TGTGCCAGCAGCGCAGCTCCGGGACTAGCGGGCACAGATACGCAGTATTTT. This sequence encodes CASSAAPGLAGTDTQYF.

The gene calls are TRBV9 and TRBJ1-2, with TRBD1 identical over 7 bases. V lost 0 bases, J lost 0 bases, and 5 bases stayed unmatched. The germline V gene has CDR1 SGDLS and CDR2 YYNGEE. The CDR3 is 16 amino acids. CDR3 coding DNA: TGTGCCAGCAGCGTAGCACACAGGGGAGCTAACTATGGCTACACCTTC. Its translation: CASSVAHRGANYGYTF.

The CDR3: CASSQDYSPLHF. Here the CDR3 DNA reads TGCGCCAGCAGCCAAGATTATTCACCCCTCCACTTT. V gene TRBV4-3 combines with J gene TRBJ1-6; D unresolved. V was pared by 0 bases and J by 8 bases, with 2 bases between. Germline V gives CDR1 LGHNA, CDR2 YSLEER. This CDR3 region has 12 residues.

The chain employs TRBV30 and TRBJ2-2; D call uncertain. The germline V and J ends were trimmed by 4 bases and 9 bases, with 9 bases remaining between them. Germline assignment: CDR1 GTSNPN and CDR2 SVGIG (reference sequence). The CDR3 extends over 11 amino acids. DNA of the CDR3: TGTGCCTGGATTTCGCTCCGGGAGCTGTTTTTT. As protein: CAWISLRELFF.

The chain links TRBV7-2 to TRBJ1-3; 8 nucleotides align to TRBD1. Germline V CDR1 and CDR2: SGHTA, FQGNSA. The V and J ends lost 2 bases and 4 bases, in that order; junction bases with no gene match: 13. The CDR3 is 18 residues long. CDR3 nucleotide sequence: TGTGCCAGCAGCTTATTTGGCGCAGGGGGCGTATTGGGAAACACCATATATTTT. Protein: CASSLFGAGGVLGNTIYF.

V is TRBV6-2 or TRBV6-3 and J is TRBJ1-2; D not resolved. CDR3 length: 13 residues. The germline V gene encodes CDR1 MNHEY and CDR2 SVGEGT. V was clipped by 7 bases and J by 4 bases, with 13 bases between them. CDR3 sequence (DNA): TGTGCCAGCACCCCCGTCGAGGGCTATGGCTACACCTTC. It specifies CASTPVEGYGYTF.

The V and J genes are TRBV12-3 or TRBV12-4 and TRBJ1-1, with 7 nucleotides matching TRBD1. J gave up 1 base and V 8 bases, and 4 bases lay outside the gene matches. The CDR3 covers 13 residues. The CDR3 sequence is CASVGGENTEAFF. In DNA form, the CDR3 reads TGTGCCAGCGTAGGGGGCGAGAACACTGAAGCTTTCTTT.